This T cell receptor beta chain was obtained from a study of control samples from healthy donors and cancer patients. Sequencing was performed with immunoSEQ multiplex PCR; in TCRdb, only in-frame clones are kept and a portion is missing. The sample lists over 150,000 clones, about 91% occurring once. The CDR3 extends over 14 amino acids. Per germline, CDR1 SGHRS and CDR2 YFSETQ. V shed 4 bases, J shed 3 bases, and the junction held 4 bases outside the gene matches. This TCR was recovered from a woman aged 40 to 49 in good health. Sequences were obtained from blood. V is TRBV5-1 and J is TRBJ2-7; TRBD1 matches at 10 bases. The CDR3 sequence: CASSGQGGNYEQYF. The DNA of the CDR3 is TGCGCCAGCAGCGGACAGGGGGGAAACTACGAGCAGTACTTC.